Following are 31 T cell receptor beta chains from one sample sequenced in a study of identical twins. Via MiXCR, TCRdb re-called the 5' RACE reads, giving one row per CDR3 protein. The top ten clones hold around 0.9% of a sample with 520,000 or so distinct CDR3 sequences, around 20% of them seen once. These sequences were also reported in another study, on T cells expressing NK-cell markers.

Material: CD4+ T cells sorted from blood. The receptor source for this set is a woman between 18 and 29 years old in good health.

V usage is TRBV10-2 and J usage is TRBJ2-7; unclear D gene. Matching the DNA end better, TRBJ2-4 makes the J call doubtful. This CDR3 spans 11 amino acids. Germline lookup yields CDR1 WSHSY and CDR2 SAAADI. CDR3 residues: CASSERTIQYF. The CDR3 nucleotides are TGCGCCAGCAGTGAGCGGACCATTCAGTACTTC.

The V and J genes are TRBV20-1 and TRBJ2-1, with TRBD2 matching over 7 bases. The CDR3 loop spans 14 amino acids. CDR1 and CDR2 (germline): DFQATT, SNEGSKA (reference sequence). After removal of 1 base from V and 0 bases from J, the junction contained 0 bases not matched to a gene. In nucleotides, the CDR3 is TGCAGTGCTAGAGCGGGGGGCTCCTACAATGAGCAGTTCTTC. It codes for CSARAGGSYNEQFF.

This chain links TRBV12-3 or TRBV12-4 with TRBJ2-7; tentatively, D is TRBD1 (5 bases). The CDR3 contains 14 residues. With 3 bases removed from V and 0 bases from J, the gap between germline ends came to 9 bases. CDR3 sequence (DNA): TGTGCCAGCAGTTTTAATAGGGGCTCCTACGAGCAGTACTTC. This sequence encodes CASSFNRGSYEQYF.

The chain combines TRBV5-1 with TRBJ2-1; 8 bases align to TRBD2. Germline CDR1 and CDR2: SGHRS and YFSETQ. J gave up 8 bases and V 1 base, and 11 bases lay outside the gene matches. The CDR3 has 16 residues. The CDR3 bases are TGCGCCAGCAGCTTGCGGGGGGGGCCCCGCGGGGATGAGCAGTTCTTC. Translation gives CASSLRGGPRGDEQFF.

The chain is built from TRBV20-1 and TRBJ2-5, with 9 bases lining up with TRBD2. Germline CDR1 DFQATT, CDR2 SNEGSKA (reference sequence). This CDR3 spans 14 amino acids. V shed 6 bases, J shed 3 bases, and the junction held 8 bases outside the gene matches. In nucleotides, the CDR3 is TGCAGTGCCGAGGGAGTAGCGGGGGAAGAGACCCAGTACTTC. Encoded protein: CSAEGVAGEETQYF.

This clonotype was seen a handful of times. The chain is built from TRBV20-1 and TRBJ1-2; D unclear. Trimming shortened V by 5 bases and J by 2 bases, and 18 bases separated the two germline ends. Per the germline V gene, CDR1 is DFQATT and CDR2 is SNEGSKA (reference sequence). This CDR3 is 15 amino acids long. CDR3 amino acids: CSASRGREINYGYTF. The DNA of the CDR3 is TGCAGTGCTTCTCGAGGGCGGGAGATCAACTATGGCTACACCTTC.

This rearrangement joins TRBV5-1 to TRBJ2-5; the D is unclear. Trimming cost V 1 base and J 5 bases, with 9 bases left between them. This CDR3 contains 13 residues. Germline CDR1 and CDR2: SGHRS and YFSETQ. The DNA of the CDR3 is TGCGCCAGCAGCTTGTTCAACGGGGAGACCCAGTACTTC. Amino acid sequence: CASSLFNGETQYF.

The chain joins TRBV20-1 to TRBJ1-1; tentatively, D is TRBD1 (6 bases). The CDR3 contains 14 residues. The V and J ends lost 7 bases and 1 base respectively, with 16 bases between them. CDR1 and CDR2 (germline): DFQATT, SNEGSKA (reference sequence). This CDR3 reads CSVGVRGRNTEAFF. The CDR3 DNA sequence: TGCAGTGTCGGCGTCCGGGGGCGGAACACTGAAGCTTTCTTT.

The sample holds a few counts of this clonotype. The chain has TRBV10-3 and TRBJ1-2, with a weak D call TRBD1 (6 bases). Germline V lookup: CDR1 ENHRY, CDR2 SYGVKD. The V gene lost 5 bases and the J gene lost 3 bases, with 10 bases spanning the gap. The CDR3 covers 13 residues. DNA for the CDR3: TGTGCCATCAGTAAGGGGGATTACTATGGCTACACCTTC. This codes for CAISKGDYYGYTF.

Many counts were recorded for this clonotype. The chain employs TRBV5-5 and TRBJ2-6; unclear D gene. The germline V gene encodes CDR1 SGHKS and CDR2 YYEKEE (reference sequence). V lost 3 bases and J lost 0, with 10 bases in between. CDR3 length: 16 amino acids. The CDR3 here is CASSYPLHSGANVLTF. In nucleotides, the CDR3 is TGTGCCAGCAGCTACCCCCTTCACTCTGGGGCCAACGTCCTGACTTTC.

This rearrangement joins TRBV27 to TRBJ1-4, with TRBD1 matching 7 bases. The junction had 9 bases not matched to a gene; V was cut back by 4 bases and J by 10 bases. This CDR3 contains 14 residues. Germline-derived CDR1 and CDR2 are MNHEY and SMNVEV (reference sequence). The CDR3 DNA is TGTGCCAGCAGTTCTAGACAGGGAGGAGGAAAACTGTTTTTT. Translation: CASSSRQGGGKLFF.

This chain links TRBV7-2 with TRBJ2-1, with 15 bases that match TRBD2. J gave up 5 bases and V 1 base, and 3 bases lay outside the gene matches. This CDR3 region has 17 residues. CDR1 is SGHTA and CDR2 is FQGNSA in the germline V gene. CDR3 amino acids: CASSLVGLAGGNNEQFF. As DNA, the CDR3 is TGTGCCAGCAGCTTAGTGGGACTAGCGGGGGGAAACAATGAGCAGTTCTTC. Supplemented by reference TRBV7-2 and TRBJ2-1, the full variable domain reads GAGVSQSPSNKVTEKGKDVELRCDPISGHTALYWYRQSLGQGLEFLIYFQGNSAPDKSGLPSDRFSAERTGGSVSTLTIQRTQQEDSAVYLCASSLVGLAGGNNEQFFGPGTRLTVL.

This clonotype was observed a handful of times. This chain uses TRBV9 with TRBJ1-2; 9 bases are shared with TRBD1. CDR3 size: 14 residues. CDR1 SGDLS and CDR2 YYNGEE come from the germline V gene. V gave up 4 bases and J gave up 6 bases; unmatched junction bases: 7. The CDR3 sequence: CASSPTGGSDGYTF. The CDR3 DNA is TGTGCCAGCAGCCCCACAGGGGGCTCGGATGGCTACACCTTC.

Only a few counts were recorded for this clonotype. The CDR3 DNA sequence: TGCAGTGCCACCGCTGGGACTAGCGGGAGTCATTACGAGCAGTACTTC. Translated: CSATAGTSGSHYEQYF. The genes are TRBV20-1 and TRBJ2-7; 14 bases align to TRBD2. Germline V gene data show CDR1 as DFQATT and CDR2 as SNEGSKA (reference sequence). This CDR3 has 16 amino acids. V was pared by 6 bases and J by 4 bases, with 11 bases of the junction left unmatched.

The chain is built from TRBV30 and TRBJ2-7; tentative D call: TRBD1 (5 bases). V lost 2 bases, J lost 9 bases, and 14 bases lay in between. Germline CDR1 is GTSNPN and CDR2 is SVGIG (reference sequence). The CDR3 loop spans 12 amino acids. This CDR3 reads CAWSIRSDRQYF. As DNA, the CDR3 is TGTGCCTGGAGTATTCGAAGCGACAGGCAGTACTTC.

This sequence joins TRBV6-2 or TRBV6-3 and TRBJ2-2, with D tentatively TRBD1 or TRBD2 (6 bases each). The CDR3 sequence is 14 residues long. Germline V gives CDR1 MNHEY, CDR2 SVGEGT. Trimming cost V 10 bases and J 4 bases, with 16 bases left between them. CDR3 sequence reads: CATERGAATGELFF. The CDR3 DNA follows: TGTGCCACCGAAAGGGGGGCCGCCACCGGGGAGCTGTTTTTT.

This clonotype has a handful of counts. J is TRBJ1-3 and V is TRBV14, with no clear D. The CDR3 totals 11 residues. V was cut by 2 bases and J by 7 bases, with 3 bases left in between. The V gene's germline CDR1 is SGHDN and CDR2 FVKESK. This chain's CDR3 is CASSQLNTIYF. The CDR3 bases are TGTGCCAGCAGCCAACTGAACACCATATATTTT.

This clonotype came up a few times. The chain is built from TRBV6-2 or TRBV6-3 and TRBJ1-1; D gene uncertain. The CDR3 covers 11 residues. The germline V gene has CDR1 MNHEY and CDR2 SVGEGT. V was pared by 7 bases and J by 7 bases, with 10 bases between. CDR3 amino acids: CASTEAYEAFF. CDR3 bases: TGTGCCAGCACCGAGGCATATGAAGCTTTCTTT.

DNA of the CDR3: TGTGCCAGCAGCTTGTCCATGGAGCAGTACTTC. It yields the protein CASSLSMEQYF. J is TRBJ2-7 and V is TRBV5-5; D gene unclear. Germline V CDR1 and CDR2: SGHKS, YYEKEE (reference sequence). The ends were cut back, 1 base at V and 7 bases at J, with 6 bases in the middle. The CDR3 has 11 amino acids.

This clonotype was observed a few times. The chain joins TRBV27 to TRBJ1-5; D might be TRBD1 (6 bases). With 1 base removed from V and 10 bases from J, the gap between germline ends came to 11 bases. Germline V gives CDR1 MNHEY, CDR2 SMNVEV (reference sequence). This CDR3 is 13 amino acids long. Here the CDR3 reads CASSLLRGNPQHF. CDR3 DNA sequence: TGTGCCAGCAGTTTATTAAGGGGGAATCCCCAGCATTTT.

This clonotype was seen many times. V is TRBV12-3 or TRBV12-4 and J is TRBJ2-1; 10 positions agree with TRBD2. The CDR3 covers 15 residues. V shed 10 bases and J 4 bases; nucleotides not matched to a gene: 10. The CDR3 sequence is CATTTAGGGYNEQFF. The CDR3 bases are TGTGCCACCACGACAGCGGGAGGGGGATACAATGAGCAGTTCTTC.

The V and J genes are TRBV20-1 and TRBJ1-2; D uncertain. The V end lost 6 bases, the J end lost 0 bases, and 17 bases lay between the germline ends. The V gene's germline CDR1 is DFQATT and CDR2 SNEGSKA (reference sequence). The CDR3 spans 15 residues. The CDR3 coding sequence is TGCAGTGCCCAAGGCCCGGGGTCCCCTAACTATGGCTACACCTTC. As protein: CSAQGPGSPNYGYTF.

The chain uses TRBV5-1 and TRBJ1-1; a weak D match, TRBD1 (6 bases). Germline CDR1 SGHRS, CDR2 YFSETQ. Trimming stripped 4 bases from V and 4 bases from J, with 20 bases between. The CDR3 extends over 16 amino acids. CDR3 in DNA: TGCGCCAGCAGCCCGACAGGACTCCTTTCGGGCACTGAAGCTTTCTTT. It yields the protein CASSPTGLLSGTEAFF.

At least ten counts were recorded for this clonotype. The genes are TRBV7-6 and TRBJ2-4; 14 bases fit TRBD2. With 5 bases clipped from V and 11 bases from J, the junction kept 11 bases outside the gene matches. The CDR3 sequence is 16 residues long. The germline gives CDR1 SGHVS, CDR2 FNYEAQ. The CDR3: CASSERWTSGGSLQYF. The CDR3 nucleotides are TGTGCCAGCAGCGAAAGGTGGACTAGCGGGGGGTCCCTTCAGTACTTC. Filled out from reference TRBV7-6 and TRBJ2-4, the complete variable domain reads GAGVSQSPRYKVTKRGQDVALRCDPISGHVSLYWYRQALGQGPEFLTYFNYEAQQDKSGLPNDRFSAERPEGSISTLTIQRTEQRDSAMYRCASSERWTSGGSLQYFGAGTRLSVL.

The chain combines TRBV12-3 or TRBV12-4 with TRBJ1-2, with unresolved D. This CDR3 is built from 14 residues. Trimming left V 3 bases short and J 10 bases short, with 18 bases between. The CDR3 nucleotides read TGTGCCAGCAGTTTGCGGGTCCCGATTTTGGACTACACCTTC. It codes for CASSLRVPILDYTF.

V gene TRBV29-1 combines with J gene TRBJ2-7, with TRBD2 as a possible D gene (5 bases). The germline V gene has CDR1 SQVTM and CDR2 ANQGSEA. The length of the CDR3 is 11 residues. V shed 4 bases and J shed 6 bases, with 10 bases lying between them. The DNA of the CDR3 is TGCAGCGTTGTCCGGGGTCTCGAGCAGTACTTC. It codes for CSVVRGLEQYF.

This clonotype was detected ten times or more. The chain links TRBV20-1 to TRBJ2-3; 7 bases match TRBD2. Germline CDR1 and CDR2: DFQATT and SNEGSKA (reference sequence). J gave up 0 bases and V 6 bases, and 9 bases lay outside the gene matches. The CDR3 covers 15 residues. In nucleotides, the CDR3 is TGCAGTGCCGGGACGGGCGGGAGTAGCACAGATACGCAGTATTTT. Its translation is CSAGTGGSSTDTQYF.

The chain carries TRBV7-9 and TRBJ1-1, with no clear D. From germline, CDR1 is SEHNR and CDR2 FQNEAQ (reference sequence). This CDR3 has 15 amino acids. V was trimmed by 0 bases and J by 5 bases, leaving 13 bases between them. The DNA of the CDR3 is TGTGCCAGCAGCTTAGCGGGCAGGACGGGGACTGAAGCTTTCTTT. Its protein is CASSLAGRTGTEAFF.

This clonotype has a handful of counts. The chain uses TRBV5-1 and TRBJ2-1; 12 bases agree with TRBD2. This CDR3 is 17 amino acids long. Germline CDR1 is SGHRS and CDR2 is YFSETQ. The J segment lost 5 bases and the V segment lost 4 bases, leaving 10 bases of the junction unmatched. The CDR3 sequence: CASSQPPGTSGHNEQFF. In nucleotides, the CDR3 is TGCGCCAGCAGCCAACCCCCCGGGACTAGCGGGCACAATGAGCAGTTCTTC.

This clonotype was recorded a few times. This chain joins TRBV7-8 and TRBJ2-6, with D hard to call. Trimming removed 2 bases at V and 0 bases at J, with 11 bases between. The CDR3 runs to 17 residues. From germline, CDR1 is SGHVS and CDR2 FQNEAQ. In DNA form, the CDR3 reads TGTGCCAGCAGCTTACTAACACCAGTCTCTGGGGCCAACGTCCTGACTTTC. Amino acids: CASSLLTPVSGANVLTF.

The rearrangement uses TRBV11-2 and TRBJ2-1; the match to TRBD2 covers 8 bases. The CDR3 loop spans 16 amino acids. Trimming took 5 bases from V and 0 from J; bases not matched to a gene: 6. CDR1 is SGHAT and CDR2 is FQNNGV in the germline V gene. DNA for the CDR3: TGTGCCAGCAGCCTATTAGCGGGACTCTCCTACAATGAGCAGTTCTTC. It translates to CASSLLAGLSYNEQFF.